What follows are 3 T cell receptor beta chains derived from one specimen sequenced in a study of cytomegalovirus exposure and HLA in healthy donors. Both 60 Vbeta primers and 13 Jbeta primers went into the PCR. The assay was immunoSEQ multiplex PCR, and TCRdb's table has in-frame clones only and misses some. The sample gives roughly 160,000 clones, around 74% of which show up once; around 2.4% is in the top ten. Input material: PBMCs. These receptors were obtained from a female donor in good health and CMV-seronegative.

The rearrangement links TRBV18 to TRBJ1-1, with D possibly matching TRBD1 (5 bases). V lost 3 bases to trimming and J lost 1 base, with 12 bases between them. The germline V gene encodes CDR1 KGHSH and CDR2 LQKENI. The CDR3 contains 15 residues. Here the CDR3 DNA reads TGTGCCAGCTCACCTCAGGGAGGTGAGAACACTGAAGCTTTCTTT. Protein sequence: CASSPQGGENTEAFF.

The V call is TRBV4-3, the J call TRBJ1-4, with unresolved D. The CDR3 totals 15 residues. Trimming took 1 base from V and 3 from J, leaving 9 bases between them. CDR1 and CDR2 (germline): LGHNA, YSLEER. The CDR3 region is CASSQGPQPNEKLFF. In DNA form, the CDR3 reads TGCGCCAGCAGCCAAGGCCCACAACCTAATGAAAAACTGTTTTTT.

The J gene is TRBJ2-4, the V gene TRBV4-1; 11 bases are a match to TRBD2. Germline trimming cut 1 base from V and 5 bases from J; bases unmatched to any gene: 1. The CDR3 spans 15 residues. Per the germline V gene, CDR1 is MGHRA and CDR2 is YSYEKL. CDR3 residues: CASSQGLAGQNIQYF. For the CDR3, the DNA is TGCGCCAGCAGCCAAGGACTAGCGGGACAAAACATTCAGTACTTC.